This TCR beta chain was sequenced for a study of T cell repertoires in cytomegalovirus infection. Study as a whole: Alongside well-studied HLA-B-restricted CMV epitopes, recently identified HLA-C-restricted CMV epitopes were also used. Indications of both CMV infection and matching HLA type were provided by public TCR beta signatures. General study results and limits: There were HLA-C-restricted CMV-specific TCR beta clonotypes dominating the ex vivo response. Accumulated public TCR beta family frequency recognized individuals carrying CMV together with the relevant HLA.

A word on this clonotype: Antigen specificity is unknown.

The CDR3 sequence is 13 residues long. The trim removed 3 bases at V and 6 bases at J, leaving 4 bases unmatched. From germline, CDR1 is MGHRA and CDR2 YSYEKL. TCRdb passed the reads through MiXCR, listing each CDR3 protein once. Seen here are around 770,000 distinct CDR3 sequences, almost 30% observed once, and the top ten hold approximately 14%. The source of this sequence is a human donor in good health (CMV status not recorded). Some clones in this sample may be carry-over from other donors' samples. The chain is built from TRBV4-1 and TRBJ1-2, with 7 bases that match TRBD1. The material sequenced was cultured CD8+ T cells from PBMCs, taken from culture after CMV antigen stimulation. The CDR3: CASSQATGNGYTF. The CDR3 DNA follows: TGCGCCAGCAGCCAGGCGACAGGGAATGGCTACACCTTC.